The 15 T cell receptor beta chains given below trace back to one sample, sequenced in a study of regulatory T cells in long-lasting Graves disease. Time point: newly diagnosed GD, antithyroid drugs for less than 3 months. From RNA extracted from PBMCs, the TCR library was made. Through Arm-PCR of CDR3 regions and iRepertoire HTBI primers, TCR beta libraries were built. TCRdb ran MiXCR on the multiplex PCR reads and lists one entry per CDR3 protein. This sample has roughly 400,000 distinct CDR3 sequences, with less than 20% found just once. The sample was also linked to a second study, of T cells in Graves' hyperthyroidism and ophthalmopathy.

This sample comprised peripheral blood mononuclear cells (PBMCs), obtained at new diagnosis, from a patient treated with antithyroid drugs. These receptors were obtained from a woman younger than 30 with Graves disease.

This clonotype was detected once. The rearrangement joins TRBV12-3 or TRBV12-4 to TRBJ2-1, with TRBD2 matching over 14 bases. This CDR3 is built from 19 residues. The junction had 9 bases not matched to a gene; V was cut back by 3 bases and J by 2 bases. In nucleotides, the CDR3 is TGTGCCAGCAGTTTCGATTGGGGACTAGCGGGAGTAACCTACAATGAGCAGTTCTTC. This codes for CASSFDWGLAGVTYNEQFF.

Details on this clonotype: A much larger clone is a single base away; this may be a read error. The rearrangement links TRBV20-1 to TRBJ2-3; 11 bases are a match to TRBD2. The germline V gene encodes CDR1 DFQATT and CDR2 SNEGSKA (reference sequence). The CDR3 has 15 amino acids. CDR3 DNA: TGCAGTGCTAGCCCGCCTAGCGGGAGGAAAGATACGCAGTGTTTT. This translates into CSASPPSGRKDTQCF.

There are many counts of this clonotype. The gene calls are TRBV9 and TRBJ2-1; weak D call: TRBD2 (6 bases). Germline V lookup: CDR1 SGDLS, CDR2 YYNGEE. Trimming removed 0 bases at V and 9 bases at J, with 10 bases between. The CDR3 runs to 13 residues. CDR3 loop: CASSVDLSGEQFF. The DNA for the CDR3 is TGTGCCAGCAGCGTAGATCTTAGCGGTGAGCAGTTCTTC.

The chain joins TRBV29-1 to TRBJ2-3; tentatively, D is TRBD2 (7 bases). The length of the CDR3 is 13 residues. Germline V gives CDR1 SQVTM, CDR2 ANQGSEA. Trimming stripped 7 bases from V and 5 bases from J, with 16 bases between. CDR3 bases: TGCAGCGATAAGGGGGGGAGGGGAGATACGCAGTATTTT. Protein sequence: CSDKGGRGDTQYF.

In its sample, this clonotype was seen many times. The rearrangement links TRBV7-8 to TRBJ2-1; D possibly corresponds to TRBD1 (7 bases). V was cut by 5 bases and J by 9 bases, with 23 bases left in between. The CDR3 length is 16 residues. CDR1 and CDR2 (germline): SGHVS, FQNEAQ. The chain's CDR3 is CASSGGQRAGRGEQFF. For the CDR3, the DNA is TGTGCCAGCAGCGGGGGACAGCGGGCAGGTCGTGGTGAGCAGTTCTTC.

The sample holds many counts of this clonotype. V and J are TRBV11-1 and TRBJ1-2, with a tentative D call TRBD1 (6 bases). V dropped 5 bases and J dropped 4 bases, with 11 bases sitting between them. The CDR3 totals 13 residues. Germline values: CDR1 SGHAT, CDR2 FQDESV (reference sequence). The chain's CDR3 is CASSPRDTYGYTF. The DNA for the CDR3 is TGTGCCAGCAGCCCTCGGGACACCTATGGCTACACCTTC. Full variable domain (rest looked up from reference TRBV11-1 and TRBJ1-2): EAEVAQSPRYKITEKSQAVAFWCDPISGHATLYWYRQILGQGPELLVQFQDESVVDDSQLPKDRFSAERLKGVDSTLKIQPAELGDSAMYLCASSPRDTYGYTFGSGTRLTVV.

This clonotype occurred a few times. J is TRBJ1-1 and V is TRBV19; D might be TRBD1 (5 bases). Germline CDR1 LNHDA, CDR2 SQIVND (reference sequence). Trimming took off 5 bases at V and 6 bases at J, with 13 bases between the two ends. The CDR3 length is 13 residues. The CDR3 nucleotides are TGTGCCAGTAGTGACTTACTGGGGGCTGAAGCTTTCTTT. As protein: CASSDLLGAEAFF.

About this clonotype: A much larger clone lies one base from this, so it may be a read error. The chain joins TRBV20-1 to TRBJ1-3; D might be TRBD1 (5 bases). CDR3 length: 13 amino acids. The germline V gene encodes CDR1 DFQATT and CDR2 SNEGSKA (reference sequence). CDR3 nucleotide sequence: TGCAGTGCTTTGGGGCAGGGTGGAAACGCCATATATTTT. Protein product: CSALGQGGNAIYF.

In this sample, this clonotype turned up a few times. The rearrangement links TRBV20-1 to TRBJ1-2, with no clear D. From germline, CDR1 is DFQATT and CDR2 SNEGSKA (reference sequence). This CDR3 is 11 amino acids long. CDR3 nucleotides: TGCAGCGTTGTGTCAGAACTTACCTACACCTTC. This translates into CSVVSELTYTF.

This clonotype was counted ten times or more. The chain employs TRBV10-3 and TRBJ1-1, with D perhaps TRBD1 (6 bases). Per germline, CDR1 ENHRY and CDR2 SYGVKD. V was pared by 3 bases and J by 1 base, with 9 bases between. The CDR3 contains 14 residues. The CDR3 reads CAISDEGGNTEAFF. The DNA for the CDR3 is TGTGCCATCAGTGACGAGGGGGGGAACACTGAAGCTTTCTTT.

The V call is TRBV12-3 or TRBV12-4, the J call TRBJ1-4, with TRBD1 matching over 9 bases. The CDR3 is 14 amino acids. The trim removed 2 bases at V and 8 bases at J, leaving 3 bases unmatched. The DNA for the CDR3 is TGTGCCAGCAGTTTATGGACAGGGGACGAAAAACTGTTTTTT. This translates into CASSLWTGDEKLFF.

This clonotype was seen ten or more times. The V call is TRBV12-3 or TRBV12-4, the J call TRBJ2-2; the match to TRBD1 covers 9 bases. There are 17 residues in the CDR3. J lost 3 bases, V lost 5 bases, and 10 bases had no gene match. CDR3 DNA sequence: TGTGCCAGCAGTCCCCGCCGGACAGGGGAGGACACCGGGGAGCTGTTTTTT. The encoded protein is CASSPRRTGEDTGELFF.

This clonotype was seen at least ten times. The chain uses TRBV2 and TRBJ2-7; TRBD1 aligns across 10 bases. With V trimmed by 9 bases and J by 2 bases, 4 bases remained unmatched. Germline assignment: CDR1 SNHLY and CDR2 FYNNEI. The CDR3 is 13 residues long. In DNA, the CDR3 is TGTGCCAGTTCGGGACAGGGGACCTACGAGCAGTACTTC. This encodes CASSGQGTYEQYF. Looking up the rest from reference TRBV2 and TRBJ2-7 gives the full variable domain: EPEVTQTPSHQVTQMGQEVILRCVPISNHLYFYWYRQILGQKVEFLVSFYNNEISEKSEIFDDQFSVERPDGSNFTLKIRSTKLEDSAMYFCASSGQGTYEQYFGPGTRLTVT.

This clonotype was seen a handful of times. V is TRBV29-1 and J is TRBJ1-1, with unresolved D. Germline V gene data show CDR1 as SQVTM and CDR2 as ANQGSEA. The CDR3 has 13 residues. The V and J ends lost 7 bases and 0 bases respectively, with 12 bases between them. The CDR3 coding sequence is TGCAGCGGGGTCCTTGGGGTGAACACTGAAGCTTTCTTT. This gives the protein CSGVLGVNTEAFF.

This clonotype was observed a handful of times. In nucleotides, the CDR3 is TGTGCCAGCAGCTTATCGGCAGCATTTACAGATACGCAGTATTTT. Its translation: CASSLSAAFTDTQYF. The V and J genes are TRBV5-4 and TRBJ2-3; D gene uncertain. Germline V gene data show CDR1 as SGHNT and CDR2 as YYREEE (reference sequence). CDR3 size: 15 residues. V was pared by 2 bases and J by 3 bases, with 13 bases between.